One sample yielded the 28 T cell receptor beta chains listed below, sequenced in a study of cytomegalovirus exposure and HLA in healthy donors. The PCR made use of 60 Vbeta and 13 Jbeta primers. Produced via immunoSEQ multiplex PCR; TCRdb's table is partial and in-frame only. The sample lists around 180,000 clones; around 79% were seen once. Sequencing was done on a sample of PBMCs. The source of these receptors is a woman aged 45-59 years in good health and CMV-seronegative.

This clone was seen more than once but under ten times. This chain uses TRBV4-3 with TRBJ1-3, with D uncertain. The V gene's germline CDR1 is LGHNA and CDR2 YSLEER. This CDR3 region has 15 residues. V lost 0 bases to trimming and J lost 2 bases, with 8 bases between them. CDR3 bases: TGCGCCAGCAGCCAAGATTGGCAGGCTGGAAACACCATATATTTT. Translated, it gives CASSQDWQAGNTIYF.

This clone was seen a single time. V gene TRBV15 combines with J gene TRBJ1-1; D possibly corresponds to TRBD1 (5 bases). V lost 1 base and J lost 4, with 16 bases in between. The CDR3 is 16 residues long. Germline CDR1 and CDR2: LNHNV and YYDKDF (reference sequence). CDR3 sequence (DNA): TGTGCCACCAGCAGAGGGCAGGGAAATATCGGCACTGAAGCTTTCTTT. Encoded protein: CATSRGQGNIGTEAFF.

The chain recombines TRBV27 with TRBJ2-5, with 8 bases fitting TRBD2. The germline CDR1 and CDR2 sequences are MNHEY and SMNVEV (reference sequence). With 4 bases clipped from V and 4 bases from J, the junction kept 11 bases outside the gene matches. The CDR3 length is 16 residues. DNA for the CDR3: TGTGCCAGCAGTTGGAGACGGGGGGGCCCCGGAGAGACCCAGTACTTC. This gives the protein CASSWRRGGPGETQYF.

CDR3 region: CASKGKGSYEQYF. The CDR3 DNA follows: TGTGCCAGCAAGGGGAAGGGCTCCTACGAGCAGTACTTC. The chain employs TRBV2 and TRBJ2-7, with D perhaps matching TRBD1 (5 bases). CDR1 is SNHLY and CDR2 is FYNNEI in the germline V gene. Trimming took 7 bases from V and 0 from J, leaving 10 bases between them. The CDR3 extends over 13 amino acids.

There are a few counts of this clone. The chain recombines TRBV7-9 with TRBJ1-6; D is undetermined. The V and J ends lost 5 bases and 4 bases respectively, with 12 bases between them. Per the germline V gene, CDR1 is SEHNR and CDR2 is FQNEAQ (reference sequence). CDR3 size: 15 residues. CDR3 in amino acids: CASSLELDYNSPLHF. DNA of the CDR3: TGTGCCAGCAGCCTCGAACTCGATTATAATTCACCCCTCCACTTT.

V and J are TRBV28 and TRBJ2-5, with TRBD1 as a possible D gene (6 bases). This CDR3 region has 12 residues. Per germline, CDR1 MDHEN and CDR2 SYDVKM. Trimming took 11 bases from V and 4 from J, leaving 14 bases between them. CDR3 amino acids: CASCPRGETQYF. CDR3 coding DNA: TGTGCCTCCTGCCCCAGGGGAGAGACCCAGTACTTC.

As concerns this clone: Other DNA sequences in the sample encode the same CDR3. The genes are TRBV6-5 and TRBJ1-2, with D uncertain. The CDR3 runs 13 residues. V lost 2 bases, J lost 2 bases, and 6 bases lay in between. Germline values: CDR1 MNHEY, CDR2 SVGAGI. The CDR3 here is CASSYARNYGYTF. The CDR3 bases are TGTGCCAGCAGTTACGCACGGAACTATGGCTACACCTTC.

This rearrangement joins TRBV5-1 to TRBJ2-2; 7 nucleotides agree with TRBD2. J gave up 4 bases and V 0 bases, and 3 bases lay outside the gene matches. CDR1 is SGHRS, CDR2 YFSETQ, per germline. The CDR3 runs 15 residues. This chain's CDR3 is CASSLAGGFTGELFF. CDR3 nucleotides: TGCGCCAGCAGCTTGGCCGGGGGGTTCACCGGGGAGCTGTTTTTT.

The chain has TRBV11-2 and TRBJ2-7, with D possibly matching TRBD1 (5 bases). V lost 2 bases to trimming and J lost 6 bases, with 8 bases between them. The germline V gene encodes CDR1 SGHAT and CDR2 FQNNGV. The CDR3 is made up of 12 amino acids. The DNA for the CDR3 is TGTGCCAGCAGCTTACAGGGTTTCGAGCAGTACTTC. This translates into CASSLQGFEQYF.

The J gene is TRBJ2-1, the V gene TRBV6-5, with 9 positions matching TRBD2. Germline CDR1 MNHEY, CDR2 SVGAGI. V dropped 4 bases and J dropped 0; count of bases not matched to a gene: 4. The CDR3 consists of 16 residues. CDR3 in amino acids: CASSSPTSGSYNEQFF. In DNA form, the CDR3 reads TGTGCCAGCAGTTCTCCGACTAGCGGCTCCTACAATGAGCAGTTCTTC.

Only one count was recorded for this clone. The rearrangement links TRBV5-1 to TRBJ1-6; the D is unclear. V was trimmed by 4 bases and J by 6 bases, leaving 8 bases between them. This CDR3 contains 13 residues. Germline V lookup: CDR1 SGHRS, CDR2 YFSETQ. CDR3 sequence reads: CASSEDLNSPLHF. The CDR3 coding sequence is TGCGCCAGCAGCGAGGATCTTAATTCACCCCTCCACTTT.

The CDR3 region is CASSLRSSVGYTF. CDR3 bases: TGTGCCAGCAGCCTCAGGTCCTCAGTTGGCTACACCTTC. The chain couples TRBV7-2 to TRBJ1-2, with unresolved D. The CDR3 consists of 13 residues. V was shortened by 5 bases and J by 7 bases, with 14 bases between the two germline ends. Germline CDR1 reads SGHTA; CDR2 reads FQGNSA.

This clone was detected only once. This chain connects TRBV7-2 to TRBJ1-3; D is uncertain. V was pared by 3 bases and J by 0 bases, with 9 bases between. Germline-derived CDR1 and CDR2 are SGHTA and FQGNSA. The CDR3 covers 15 residues. Written as DNA, the CDR3 is TGTGCCAGCAGCTTGCGCCCCTTCTCTGGAAACACCATATATTTT. Protein sequence: CASSLRPFSGNTIYF.

This chain uses TRBV27 with TRBJ2-3; a weak D match, TRBD2 (6 bases). The germline V gene encodes CDR1 MNHEY and CDR2 SMNVEV (reference sequence). The V end lost 4 bases, the J end lost 2 bases, and 13 bases lay between the germline ends. The CDR3 runs to 15 residues. CDR3 in amino acids: CASSSQRAYTDTQYF. The CDR3 bases are TGTGCCAGCAGTTCCCAGCGGGCTTACACAGATACGCAGTATTTT.

V and J are TRBV15 and TRBJ2-2, with 7 bases matching TRBD2. The germline V gene encodes CDR1 LNHNV and CDR2 YYDKDF (reference sequence). The trim removed 5 bases at V and 4 bases at J, leaving 7 bases unmatched. This CDR3 is built from 15 residues. The CDR3 reads CATSGRGEGTGELFF. The DNA for the CDR3 is TGTGCCACCAGCGGTCGAGGGGAGGGCACCGGGGAGCTGTTTTTT. The full variable domain, in which reference TRBV15 and TRBJ2-2 provide the parts outside the CDR3, is DAMVIQNPRYQVTQFGKPVTLSCSQTLNHNVMYWYQQKSSQAPKLLFHYYDKDFNNEADTPDNFQSRRPNTSFCFLDIRSPGLGDTAMYLCATSGRGEGTGELFFGEGSRLTVL.

The chain employs TRBV19 and TRBJ2-3, with a tentative D call TRBD2 (5 bases). This CDR3 is 12 amino acids long. V was clipped by 4 bases and J by 5 bases, with 7 bases between them. The germline CDR1 and CDR2 sequences are LNHDA and SQIVND (reference sequence). This chain's CDR3 is CASSTRVDTQYF. CDR3 sequence (DNA): TGTGCCAGTAGTACGAGGGTAGATACGCAGTATTTT.

This chain uses TRBV7-3 with TRBJ2-2, with 10 positions matching TRBD1. The CDR3 is made up of 18 amino acids. With V trimmed by 4 bases and J by 7 bases, 15 bases remained unmatched. CDR1 and CDR2 (germline): SGHTA, FQGTGA. The CDR3, as DNA: TGTGCCAGCAGCTATTCGGGACAGGGGCCCCGGTGGGGCGGGGAGCTGTTTTTT. This gives the protein CASSYSGQGPRWGGELFF. The whole variable domain, filled in from reference TRBV7-3 and TRBJ2-2, reads GAGVSQTPSNKVTEKGKYVELRCDPISGHTALYWYRQSLGQGPEFLIYFQGTGAADDSGLPNDRFFAVRPEGSVSTLKIQRTERGDSAVYLCASSYSGQGPRWGGELFFGEGSRLTVL.

The V call is TRBV6-1, the J call TRBJ1-5, with 10 bases that match TRBD1. Trimming took 6 bases from V and 3 from J; bases not matched to a gene: 5. CDR1 is MNHNS, CDR2 SASEGT, per germline. The CDR3 contains 15 residues. The CDR3 DNA is TGTGCCAGCAGGGAGGGACAGGGGTCCAATCAGCCCCAGCATTTT. Its protein product is CASREGQGSNQPQHF.

This chain uses TRBV9 with TRBJ1-1; D gene unclear. V lost 2 bases, J lost 2 bases, and 10 bases lay in between. The CDR3 loop spans 14 amino acids. CDR1 is SGDLS, CDR2 YYNGEE, per germline. CDR3 nucleotides: TGTGCCAGCAGCGTTTCACAGAAAAACACTGAAGCTTTCTTT. It specifies CASSVSQKNTEAFF.

This clone has just one count. The chain carries TRBV7-2 and TRBJ1-5, with D tentatively TRBD1 (5 bases). Per germline, CDR1 SGHTA and CDR2 FQGNSA. Trimming stripped 5 bases from V and 0 bases from J, with 11 bases between. The CDR3 loop spans 15 amino acids. CDR3 residues: CASSTSGGSNQPQHF. DNA for the CDR3: TGTGCCAGCAGCACTAGCGGGGGTAGCAATCAGCCCCAGCATTTT.

This clone was seen a handful of times. The V gene is TRBV7-3, the J gene TRBJ2-3; no clear D. CDR1 and CDR2 from the germline V gene are SGHTA and FQGTGA. V was pared by 1 base and J by 4 bases, with 9 bases between. CDR3 length equals 14 residues. The CDR3 spells CASSLIPPPDTQYF. The CDR3, as DNA: TGTGCCAGCAGCTTAATCCCCCCTCCAGATACGCAGTATTTT.

This rearrangement joins TRBV7-2 to TRBJ2-5; a possible D gene is TRBD2 (6 bases). Germline CDR1 and CDR2: SGHTA and FQGNSA. Trimming cost V 5 bases and J 4 bases, with 14 bases left between them. The CDR3 runs to 14 residues. Written as DNA, the CDR3 is TGTGCCAGCAGCAGGCGGGACTTGAGAGAGACCCAGTACTTC. The encoded protein is CASSRRDLRETQYF.

The chain links TRBV19 to TRBJ2-3; 8 bases agree with TRBD1. The CDR3 is 16 amino acids. V dropped 5 bases and J dropped 7; count of bases not matched to a gene: 14. CDR1 and CDR2 (germline): LNHDA, SQIVND (reference sequence). The CDR3 DNA sequence: TGTGCCAGTAGTCCCAGGACAGGGACGAGAGGGAATACGCAGTATTTT. Protein product: CASSPRTGTRGNTQYF.

The rearrangement links TRBV4-3 to TRBJ1-6; D not certain. The CDR3 contains 17 residues. Germline CDR1 is LGHNA and CDR2 is YSLEER. V was shortened by 0 bases and J by 3 bases, with 12 bases between the two germline ends. In DNA, the CDR3 is TGCGCCAGCAGCCAAGATCTCACTTCCCGCTATAATTCACCCCTCCACTTT. This gives the protein CASSQDLTSRYNSPLHF.

The rearrangement joins TRBV19 to TRBJ1-2; 9 positions agree with TRBD1. Germline CDR1 is LNHDA and CDR2 is SQIVND (reference sequence). V was pared by 7 bases and J by 1 base, with 7 bases of the junction left unmatched. The CDR3 spans 15 residues. The CDR3 protein is CASTTGTGRNYGYTF. As DNA, the CDR3 is TGTGCCAGTACCACCGGGACAGGGCGTAACTATGGCTACACCTTC.

The chain has TRBV6-6 and TRBJ2-1; TRBD2 aligns across 11 bases. J gave up 1 base and V 5 bases, and 1 base lay outside the gene matches. CDR3 length equals 15 residues. CDR1 and CDR2 (germline): MNHNY, SVGAGI (reference sequence). For the CDR3, the DNA is TGTGCCAGCAGTATAGCGGGGGGGTCCTACAATGAGCAGTTCTTC. Encoded protein: CASSIAGGSYNEQFF.

The chain couples TRBV2 to TRBJ2-1, with 10 bases lining up with TRBD2. This CDR3 has 15 residues. V gave up 3 bases and J gave up 8 bases; unmatched junction bases: 7. Per germline, CDR1 SNHLY and CDR2 FYNNEI. The CDR3 sequence is CASSEEIAGGYEQFF. The CDR3 bases are TGTGCCAGCAGTGAGGAGATAGCGGGAGGATATGAGCAGTTCTTC. Full variable domain (missing parts from reference TRBV2 and TRBJ2-1): EPEVTQTPSHQVTQMGQEVILRCVPISNHLYFYWYRQILGQKVEFLVSFYNNEISEKSEIFDDQFSVERPDGSNFTLKIRSTKLEDSAMYFCASSEEIAGGYEQFFGPGTRLTVL.

The chain recombines TRBV5-6 with TRBJ1-1; tentatively, D is TRBD1 (6 bases). The length of the CDR3 is 15 residues. Trimming removed 4 bases from V and 0 bases from J, with 13 bases in between. Germline V gene sequence: CDR1 SGHDT, CDR2 YYEEEE. The CDR3 DNA follows: TGTGCCAGCAGCGTGGACAGACACATGAACACTGAAGCTTTCTTT. Translating it yields CASSVDRHMNTEAFF.